The rows below give T cell receptor beta chains drawn from one sample of a study of response to subunit inactivated influenza vaccine. TCRdb ran MiXCR on the RT-PCR reads and lists one entry per CDR3 protein. This sample has around 150,000 distinct CDR3 sequences, with approximately 10% found just once. The sample consisted of non-naive T cells sorted from PBMCs, taken roughly 45 days after vaccination. The receptors originated from a man aged 45 to 65 who received an inactivated influenza vaccine. CDR3s include the opening cysteine and the closing phenylalanine or tryptophan. D genes are given only for firm matches. Size is stated for part of the rows, as once, few or many counts, or as a class when the clone is expanded.

v_call d_call clone_size cdr3_aa
TRBV20-1 TRBD1 NA CSARDPRQGANEQYF
TRBV3-1 NA NA CASSYSGGSYEQYF
TRBV20-1 TRBD1 NA CSARDESGGGYGYTF
TRBV7-9 NA many CASSLGALNQPQHF
TRBV3-1 NA NA CASSQDRYNEQFF
TRBV28 NA few CASTYGGPSTGELFF
TRBV12-3/TRBV12-4 NA few CASSSRRKNNEKLFF
TRBV11-3 TRBD2 few CASSTGTSGYTDTQYF
TRBV12-3/TRBV12-4 NA many CASSLGQARGNTIYF
TRBV25-1 NA many CASSQGETQYF
TRBV20-1 NA few CSARSLPRAFF
TRBV7-8 NA many CASSPPAGEQFF
TRBV7-6 TRBD1 NA CASSLGAGGKETQYF
TRBV6-1 NA few CASMDRGLTEQYF
TRBV15 NA many CATSRKGQGLNTGELFF
TRBV5-1 TRBD1 many CASSLDRGDPLKEKLFF
TRBV7-2 NA NA CASSPAGRGQPQHF